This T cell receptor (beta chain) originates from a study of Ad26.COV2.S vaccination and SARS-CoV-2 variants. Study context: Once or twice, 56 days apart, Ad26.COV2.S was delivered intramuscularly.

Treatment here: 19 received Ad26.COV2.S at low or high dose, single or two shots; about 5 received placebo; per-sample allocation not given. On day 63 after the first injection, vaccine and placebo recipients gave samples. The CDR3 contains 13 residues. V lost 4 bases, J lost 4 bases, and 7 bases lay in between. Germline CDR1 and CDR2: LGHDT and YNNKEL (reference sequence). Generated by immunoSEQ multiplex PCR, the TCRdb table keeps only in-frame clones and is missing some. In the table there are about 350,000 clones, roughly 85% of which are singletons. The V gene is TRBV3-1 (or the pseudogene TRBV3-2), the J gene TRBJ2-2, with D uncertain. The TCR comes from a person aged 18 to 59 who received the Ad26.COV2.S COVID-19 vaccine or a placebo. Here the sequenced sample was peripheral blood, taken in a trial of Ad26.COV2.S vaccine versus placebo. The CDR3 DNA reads TGTGCCAGCAGCCCACCAATCACCGGGGAGCTGTTTTTT. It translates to CASSPPITGELFF.